The source of this T cell receptor (beta chain) is a study of T cell repertoires in cytomegalovirus infection. In the study overall: Through public TCR beta signatures, both CMV infection and matching HLA type were indicated. Findings and caveats of the study: The response measured ex vivo was dominated by TCR beta clonotypes (HLA-C-restricted and CMV-specific).

Only a few counts were recorded for this clonotype. Its antigen is unidentified. TCRdb used MiXCR to reprocess the reads, holding one entry per CDR3 protein. The sample shows 350,000 to 500,000 distinct CDR3 sequences, 25% to 40% of them seen only once. V was cut by 5 bases and J by 0 bases, with 9 bases left in between. The length of the CDR3 is 14 residues. Germline loops: CDR1 SGHTA, CDR2 FQGTGA. The TCR comes from a human donor in good health (CMV status not recorded). Some clones in this sample may be carry-over from other donors' samples. This chain uses TRBV7-3 with TRBJ2-3; D is uncertain. The specimen sequenced was PBMCs. CDR3 DNA: TGTGCCAGCAGCATATTGGGCAGCACAGATACGCAGTATTTT. Translation: CASSILGSTDTQYF.